The rows below give T cell receptor beta chains drawn from one sample of a study of OX40 agonist ivuxolimab in advanced cancers. The data were produced by immunoSEQ multiplex PCR, yet TCRdb's version contains in-frame clones alone and is incomplete. The sample holds some 25,000 clones, approximately 83% seen once. The sequenced sample was CD4+ or CD8+ T cells sorted from blood, obtained in a trial of the OX40 agonist ivuxolimab. The source is an adult with an advanced solid tumor such as melanoma, head and neck, liver or kidney cancer. Both conserved end residues are part of each CDR3. D genes are given only for firm matches. Part of the rows lack a size; the others show once, few, many or a class for expanded clones.

TRBD1,TRBV5-5,TRBJ2-7,NA,CASSNRQGASEQYF,TGTGCCAGCAGCAATCGGCAGGGGGCGAGCGAGCAGTACTTC
NA,TRBV4-1,TRBJ2-5,NA,CASSVRDKARETQYF,TGCGCCAGCAGCGTGCGGGACAAGGCAAGAGAGACCCAGTACTTC
NA,TRBV14,TRBJ1-2,NA,CASSQRGLLVTF,TGTGCCAGCAGCCAACGCGGGCTCCTCGTCACCTTC
TRBD2,TRBV11-3,TRBJ2-2,once,CASSLVLASGGREDTGELFF,TGTGCCAGCAGCTTAGTACTCGCCAGCGGGGGGAGAGAGGACACCGGGGAGCTGTTTTTT
NA,TRBV27,TRBJ2-7,medium-sized,CASSLSIGVDEQYF,TGTGCCAGCAGTTTATCGATCGGGGTGGACGAGCAGTACTTC
TRBD1,TRBV11-1,TRBJ1-2,NA,CASSKGGQGYGYTF,TGTGCCAGCAGCAAAGGCGGACAGGGTTATGGCTACACCTTC
NA,TRBV27,TRBJ1-5,NA,CASSLVYSGNQPQHF,TGTGCCAGCAGTTTAGTGTATAGTGGCAATCAGCCCCAGCATTTT
NA,TRBV6-6,TRBJ2-7,NA,CASSYSRAEKYF,TGTGCCAGCAGTTACTCGAGGGCCGAGAAGTACTTC
TRBD2,TRBV13,TRBJ2-1,NA,CASSSMGLAGVNEQFF,TGTGCCAGCAGCTCGATGGGACTAGCGGGAGTGAATGAGCAGTTCTTC
NA,TRBV9,TRBJ1-1,NA,CASGGMNTEAFF,TGTGCCAGCGGAGGCATGAACACTGAAGCTTTCTTT
NA,TRBV19,TRBJ2-6,NA,CASTMGYSGANVLTF,TGTGCCAGTACCATGGGGTACTCTGGGGCCAACGTCCTGACTTTC
NA,TRBV7-9,TRBJ1-4,NA,CASSLGIDRSDEKLFF,TGTGCCAGCAGCTTAGGGATTGACAGGAGCGATGAAAAACTGTTTTTT
NA,TRBV7-2,TRBJ2-1,once,CASSLQGTLYNEQFF,TGTGCCAGCAGCTTACAGGGGACCCTTTACAATGAGCAGTTCTTC
NA,TRBV9,TRBJ2-7,NA,CASSARGNEQYF,TGTGCCAGCAGCGCCCGGGGAAACGAGCAGTACTTC
TRBD1,TRBV6-5,TRBJ2-2,NA,CASSYTGGRTGELFF,TGTGCCAGCAGTTACACAGGGGGTCGGACCGGGGAGCTGTTTTTT
NA,TRBV21-1,TRBJ1-1,NA,CASRVGIATQFTEAFF,TGTGCCAGCAGAGTAGGGATAGCTACACAATTCACTGAAGCTTTCTTT
NA,TRBV27,TRBJ2-1,NA,CASCEASSSYNEQFF,TGTGCCAGCTGCGAGGCGTCGAGCTCCTACAATGAGCAGTTCTTC
TRBD1,TRBV28,TRBJ1-1,NA,CASSLGDRGPKDEAFF,TGTGCCAGCAGTTTAGGGGACAGGGGGCCGAAAGATGAAGCTTTCTTT
NA,TRBV7-2,TRBJ2-7,few,CASSPALLGRGLEQYF,TGTGCCAGCAGCCCGGCGCTTTTGGGACGGGGCCTCGAGCAGTACTTC
NA,TRBV11-2,TRBJ2-2,few,CASSWEELFF,TGTGCCAGCAGCTGGGAGGAGCTGTTTTTT
NA,TRBV2,TRBJ1-2,NA,CASSEGAYYGYTF,TGTGCCAGCAGTGAAGGGGCGTACTATGGCTACACCTTC
TRBD2,TRBV9,TRBJ2-1,NA,CASSDPLSREEYNEQFF,TGTGCCAGCAGCGACCCTTTATCGCGGGAGGAGTACAATGAGCAGTTCTTC
NA,TRBV6-5,TRBJ1-2,NA,CASSLTRNYGYTF,TGTGCCAGCAGCCTTACTCGAAACTATGGCTACACCTTC
NA,TRBV7-9,TRBJ1-5,NA,CASSSLGLRQPQHF,TGTGCCAGCAGCTCCTTGGGGTTACGACAGCCCCAGCATTTT